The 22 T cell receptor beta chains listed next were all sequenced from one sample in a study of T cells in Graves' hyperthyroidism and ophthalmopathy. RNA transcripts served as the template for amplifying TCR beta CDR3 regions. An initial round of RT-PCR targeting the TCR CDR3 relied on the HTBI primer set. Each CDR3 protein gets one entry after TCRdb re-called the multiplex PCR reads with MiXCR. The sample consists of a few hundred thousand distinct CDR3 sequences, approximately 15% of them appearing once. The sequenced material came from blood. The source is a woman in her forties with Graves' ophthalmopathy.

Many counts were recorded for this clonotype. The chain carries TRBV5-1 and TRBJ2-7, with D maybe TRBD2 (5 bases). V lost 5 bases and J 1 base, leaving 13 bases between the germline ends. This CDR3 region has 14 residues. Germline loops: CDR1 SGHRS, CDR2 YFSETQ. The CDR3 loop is CASRGRTDSYEQYF. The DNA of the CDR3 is TGCGCCAGCAGAGGGAGAACGGATTCCTACGAGCAGTACTTC.

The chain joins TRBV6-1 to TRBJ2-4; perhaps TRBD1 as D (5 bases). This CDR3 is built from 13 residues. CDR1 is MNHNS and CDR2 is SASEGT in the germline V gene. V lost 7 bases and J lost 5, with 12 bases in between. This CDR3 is CASMVQGQNIQYF. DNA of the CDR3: TGTGCCAGCATGGTGCAGGGCCAAAACATTCAGTACTTC.

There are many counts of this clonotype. Here the CDR3 DNA reads TGTGCCAGCAGTGAACAGGGGACTAACTATGGCTACACCTTC. It codes for CASSEQGTNYGYTF. The gene calls are TRBV2 and TRBJ1-2; D may be TRBD1 (6 bases). The V end was cut by 2 bases, the J end by 0 bases, with 7 bases between. CDR1 is SNHLY and CDR2 is FYNNEI in the germline V gene. This CDR3 is 14 amino acids long. Full variable domain (missing parts from reference TRBV2 and TRBJ1-2): EPEVTQTPSHQVTQMGQEVILRCVPISNHLYFYWYRQILGQKVEFLVSFYNNEISEKSEIFDDQFSVERPDGSNFTLKIRSTKLEDSAMYFCASSEQGTNYGYTFGSGTRLTVV.

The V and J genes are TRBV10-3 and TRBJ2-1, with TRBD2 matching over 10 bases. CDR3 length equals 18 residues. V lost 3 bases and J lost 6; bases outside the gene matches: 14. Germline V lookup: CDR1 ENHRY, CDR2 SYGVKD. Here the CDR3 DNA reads TGTGCCATCAGTGACGGACAGGAAACGACTAGCGGGCCCAATGAGCAGTTCTTC. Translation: CAISDGQETTSGPNEQFF.

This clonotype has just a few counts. The CDR3 bases are TGTGCCTGGAGCTACCGGGGGCTAGGGCCCCAGCATTTT. This encodes CAWSYRGLGPQHF. This chain joins TRBV30 and TRBJ1-5, with a weak D call TRBD1 (6 bases). Looked up from germline, CDR1 is GTSNPN and CDR2 is SVGIG (reference sequence). The CDR3 sequence is 13 residues long. Trimming took 3 bases from V and 9 from J, leaving 15 bases between them. Variable domain in full (rest from reference TRBV30 and TRBJ1-5): SQTIHQWPATLVQPVGSPLSLECTVEGTSNPNLYWYRQAAGRGLQLLFYSVGIGQISSEVPQNLSASRPQDRQFILSSKKLLLSDSGFYLCAWSYRGLGPQHFGDGTRLSIL.

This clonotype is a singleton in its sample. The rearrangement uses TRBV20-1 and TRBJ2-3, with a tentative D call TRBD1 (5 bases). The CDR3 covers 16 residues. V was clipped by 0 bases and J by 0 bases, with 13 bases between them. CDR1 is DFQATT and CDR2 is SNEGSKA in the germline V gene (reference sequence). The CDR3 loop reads CSAREWAGYSTDTQYF. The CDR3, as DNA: TGCAGTGCTAGAGAATGGGCAGGGTATAGCACAGATACGCAGTATTTT.

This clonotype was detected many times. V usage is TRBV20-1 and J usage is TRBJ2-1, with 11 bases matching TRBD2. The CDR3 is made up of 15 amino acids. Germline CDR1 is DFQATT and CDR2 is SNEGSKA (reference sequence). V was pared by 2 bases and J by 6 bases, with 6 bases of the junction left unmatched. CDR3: CSARTSGRGVNEQFF. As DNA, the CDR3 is TGCAGTGCTAGAACTAGCGGGAGAGGCGTCAATGAGCAGTTCTTC.

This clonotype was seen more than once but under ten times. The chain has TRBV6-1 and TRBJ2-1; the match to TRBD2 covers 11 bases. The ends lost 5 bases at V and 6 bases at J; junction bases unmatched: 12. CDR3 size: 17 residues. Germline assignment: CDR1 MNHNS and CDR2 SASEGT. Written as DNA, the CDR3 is TGTGCCAGCAGTAGTAGCGGGAGGGCCCTCAGCTTCAATGAGCAGTTCTTC. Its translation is CASSSSGRALSFNEQFF.

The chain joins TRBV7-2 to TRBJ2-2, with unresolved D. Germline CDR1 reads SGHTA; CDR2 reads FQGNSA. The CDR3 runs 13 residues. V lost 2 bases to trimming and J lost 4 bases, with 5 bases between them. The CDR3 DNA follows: TGTGCCAGCAGCTTAATCGCCACCGGGGAGCTGTTTTTT. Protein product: CASSLIATGELFF.

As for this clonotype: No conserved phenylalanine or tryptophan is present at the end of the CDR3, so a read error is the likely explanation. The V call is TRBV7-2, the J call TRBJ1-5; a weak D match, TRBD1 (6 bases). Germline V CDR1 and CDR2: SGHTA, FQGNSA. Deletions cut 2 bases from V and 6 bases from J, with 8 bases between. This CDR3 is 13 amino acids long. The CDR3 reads CASSLYRAQPQHS. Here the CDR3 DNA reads TGTGCCAGCAGCTTATACAGGGCTCAGCCCCAGCATTCT.

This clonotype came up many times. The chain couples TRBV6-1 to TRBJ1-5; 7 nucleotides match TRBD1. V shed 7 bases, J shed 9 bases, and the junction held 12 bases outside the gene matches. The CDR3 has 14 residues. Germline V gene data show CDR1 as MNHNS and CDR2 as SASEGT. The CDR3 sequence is CASTLKGGRRPQHF. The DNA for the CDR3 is TGTGCCAGCACCCTGAAAGGGGGCCGTCGGCCCCAGCATTTT.

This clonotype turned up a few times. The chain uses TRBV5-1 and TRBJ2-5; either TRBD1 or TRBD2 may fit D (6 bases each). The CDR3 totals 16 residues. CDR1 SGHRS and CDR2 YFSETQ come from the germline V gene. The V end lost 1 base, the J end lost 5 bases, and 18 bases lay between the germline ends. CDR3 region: CASSLSSSWRGETQYF. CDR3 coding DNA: TGCGCCAGCAGCTTGTCCTCTAGCTGGAGGGGGGAGACCCAGTACTTC.

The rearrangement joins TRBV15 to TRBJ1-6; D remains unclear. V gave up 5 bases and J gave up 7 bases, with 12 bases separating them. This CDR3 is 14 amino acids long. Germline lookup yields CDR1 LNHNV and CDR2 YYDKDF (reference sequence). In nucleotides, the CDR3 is TGTGCCACCAGCGGCACATTGAGAAATTCACCCCTCCACTTT. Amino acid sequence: CATSGTLRNSPLHF.

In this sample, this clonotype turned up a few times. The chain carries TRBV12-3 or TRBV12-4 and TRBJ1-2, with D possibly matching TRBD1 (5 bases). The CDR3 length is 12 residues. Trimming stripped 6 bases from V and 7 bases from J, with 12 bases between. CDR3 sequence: CASRGREGGYTF. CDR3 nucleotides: TGTGCCAGCAGAGGCAGGGAGGGTGGCTACACCTTC.

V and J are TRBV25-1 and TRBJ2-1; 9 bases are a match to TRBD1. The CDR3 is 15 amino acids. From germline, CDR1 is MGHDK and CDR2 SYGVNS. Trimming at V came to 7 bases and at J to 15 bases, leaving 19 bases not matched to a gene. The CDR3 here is CASNSGTGLFRVWFF. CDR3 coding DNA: TGTGCCAGCAATTCCGGGACAGGGCTATTCCGTGTATGGTTCTTC.

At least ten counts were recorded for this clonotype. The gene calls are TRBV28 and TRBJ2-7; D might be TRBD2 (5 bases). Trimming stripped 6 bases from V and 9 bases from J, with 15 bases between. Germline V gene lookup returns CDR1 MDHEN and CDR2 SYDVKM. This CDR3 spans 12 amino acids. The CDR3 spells CASSRDPRGQYF. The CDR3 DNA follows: TGTGCCAGCAGCCGGGATCCTCGGGGGCAGTACTTC.

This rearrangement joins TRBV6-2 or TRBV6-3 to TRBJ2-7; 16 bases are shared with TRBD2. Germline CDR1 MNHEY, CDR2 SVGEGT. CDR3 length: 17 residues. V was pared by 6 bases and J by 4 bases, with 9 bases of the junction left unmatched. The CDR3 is CASSRTGTSGRAYEQYF. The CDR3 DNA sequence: TGTGCCAGCAGCCGCACTGGGACTAGCGGGAGGGCGTACGAGCAGTACTTC.

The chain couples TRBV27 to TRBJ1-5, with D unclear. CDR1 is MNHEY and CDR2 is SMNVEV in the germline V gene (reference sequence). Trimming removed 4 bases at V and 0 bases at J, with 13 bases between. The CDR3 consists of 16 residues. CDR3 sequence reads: CASSSTSLYSNQPQHF. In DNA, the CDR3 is TGTGCCAGCAGTTCGACCTCCTTATATAGCAATCAGCCCCAGCATTTT.

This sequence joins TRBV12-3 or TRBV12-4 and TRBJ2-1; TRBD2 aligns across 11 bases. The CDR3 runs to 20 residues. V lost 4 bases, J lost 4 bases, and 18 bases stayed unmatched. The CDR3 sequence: CASSSYTSPSGGPQYNEQFF. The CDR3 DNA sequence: TGTGCCAGCAGTTCATACACCTCACCTAGCGGGGGGCCCCAATACAATGAGCAGTTCTTC.

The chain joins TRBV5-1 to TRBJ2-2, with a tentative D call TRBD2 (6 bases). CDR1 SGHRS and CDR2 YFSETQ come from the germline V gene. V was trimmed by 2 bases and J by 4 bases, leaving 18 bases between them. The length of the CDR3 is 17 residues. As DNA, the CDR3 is TGCGCCAGCAGCTTCCTTCCGGGGGTCCCGAGCACCGGGGAGCTGTTTTTT. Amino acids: CASSFLPGVPSTGELFF. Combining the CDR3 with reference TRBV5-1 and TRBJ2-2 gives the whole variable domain KAGVTQTPRYLIKTRGQQVTLSCSPISGHRSVSWYQQTPGQGLQFLFEYFSETQRNKGNFPGRFSGRQFSNSRSEMNVSTLELGDSALYLCASSFLPGVPSTGELFFGEGSRLTVL.

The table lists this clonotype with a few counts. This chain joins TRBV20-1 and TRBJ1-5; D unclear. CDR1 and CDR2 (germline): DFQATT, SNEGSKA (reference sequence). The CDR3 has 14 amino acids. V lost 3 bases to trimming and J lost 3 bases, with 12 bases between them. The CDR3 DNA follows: TGCAGTGCTAGGGCGCAGCTTCACAATCAGCCCCAGCATTTT. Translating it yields CSARAQLHNQPQHF.

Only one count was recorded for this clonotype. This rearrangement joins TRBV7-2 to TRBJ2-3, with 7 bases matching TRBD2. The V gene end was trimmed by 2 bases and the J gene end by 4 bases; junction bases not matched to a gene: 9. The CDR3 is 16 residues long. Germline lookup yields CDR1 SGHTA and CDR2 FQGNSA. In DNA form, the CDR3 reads TGTGCCAGCAGCTTACGCGGCGGGAGCGTCCCAGATACGCAGTATTTT. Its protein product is CASSLRGGSVPDTQYF. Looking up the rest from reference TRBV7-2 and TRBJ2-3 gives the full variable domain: GAGVSQSPSNKVTEKGKDVELRCDPISGHTALYWYRQSLGQGLEFLIYFQGNSAPDKSGLPSDRFSAERTGGSVSTLTIQRTQQEDSAVYLCASSLRGGSVPDTQYFGPGTRLTVL.